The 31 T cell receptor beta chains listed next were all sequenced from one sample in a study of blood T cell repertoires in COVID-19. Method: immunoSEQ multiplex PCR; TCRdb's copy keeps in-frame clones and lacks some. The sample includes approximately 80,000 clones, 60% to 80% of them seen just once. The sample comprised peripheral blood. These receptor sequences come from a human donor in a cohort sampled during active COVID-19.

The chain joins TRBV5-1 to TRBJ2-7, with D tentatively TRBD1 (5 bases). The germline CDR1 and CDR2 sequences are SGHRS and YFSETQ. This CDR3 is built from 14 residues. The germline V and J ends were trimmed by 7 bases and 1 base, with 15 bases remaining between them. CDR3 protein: CASYQGWLSYEQYF. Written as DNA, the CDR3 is TGCGCCAGCTATCAGGGCTGGCTTTCCTACGAGCAGTACTTC.

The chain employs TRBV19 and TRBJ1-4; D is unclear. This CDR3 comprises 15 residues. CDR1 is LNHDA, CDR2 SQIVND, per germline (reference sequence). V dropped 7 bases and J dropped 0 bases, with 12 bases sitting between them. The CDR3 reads CASNPRLATNEKLFF. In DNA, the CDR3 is TGTGCCAGTAATCCGCGTCTTGCAACTAATGAAAAACTGTTTTTT.

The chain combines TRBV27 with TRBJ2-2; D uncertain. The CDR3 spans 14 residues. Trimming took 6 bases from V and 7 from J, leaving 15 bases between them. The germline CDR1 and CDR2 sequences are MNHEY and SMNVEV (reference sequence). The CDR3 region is CASSPPNNRGELFF. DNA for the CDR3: TGTGCCAGCAGCCCGCCAAACAACCGCGGGGAGCTGTTTTTT.

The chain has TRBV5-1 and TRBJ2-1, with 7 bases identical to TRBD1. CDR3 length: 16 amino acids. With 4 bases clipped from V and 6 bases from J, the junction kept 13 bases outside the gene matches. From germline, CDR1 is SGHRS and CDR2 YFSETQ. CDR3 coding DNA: TGCGCCAGCAGCACAGGGGACGCCCGTGCGAGCAATGAGCAGTTCTTC. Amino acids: CASSTGDARASNEQFF.

DNA of the CDR3: TGTGCCAGCAGTTTATCACAGTACGAGCAGTACTTC. Encoded protein: CASSLSQYEQYF. V usage is TRBV28 and J usage is TRBJ2-7; D uncertain. Germline lookup yields CDR1 MDHEN and CDR2 SYDVKM. CDR3 length: 12 amino acids. Trimming took off 1 base at V and 4 bases at J, with 5 bases between the two ends.

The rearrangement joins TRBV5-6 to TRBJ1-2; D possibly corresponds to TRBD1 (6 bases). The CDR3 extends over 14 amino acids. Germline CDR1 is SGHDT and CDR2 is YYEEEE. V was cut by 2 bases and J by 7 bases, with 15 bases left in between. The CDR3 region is CASSFPQGWSGYTF. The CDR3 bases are TGTGCCAGCAGCTTTCCACAGGGCTGGAGTGGCTACACCTTC.

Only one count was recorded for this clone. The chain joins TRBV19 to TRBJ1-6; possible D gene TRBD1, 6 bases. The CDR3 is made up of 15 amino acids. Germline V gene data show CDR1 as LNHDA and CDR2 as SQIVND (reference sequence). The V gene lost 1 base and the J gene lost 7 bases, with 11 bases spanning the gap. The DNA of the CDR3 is TGTGCCAGTAGTATAGTGGGGGCCGACAATTCACCCCTCCACTTT. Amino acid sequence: CASSIVGADNSPLHF.

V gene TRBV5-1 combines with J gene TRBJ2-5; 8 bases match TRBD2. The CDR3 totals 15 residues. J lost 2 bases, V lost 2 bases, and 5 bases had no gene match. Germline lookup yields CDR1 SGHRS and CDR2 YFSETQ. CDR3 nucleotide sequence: TGCGCCAGCAGCTTTCCCGGGGGGGGTCAAGAGACCCAGTACTTC. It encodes CASSFPGGGQETQYF.

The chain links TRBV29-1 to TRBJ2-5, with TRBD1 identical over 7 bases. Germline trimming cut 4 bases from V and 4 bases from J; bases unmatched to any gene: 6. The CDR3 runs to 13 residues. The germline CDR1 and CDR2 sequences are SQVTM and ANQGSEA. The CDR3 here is CSVAGTARETQYF. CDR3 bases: TGCAGCGTTGCAGGGACAGCCCGAGAGACCCAGTACTTC.

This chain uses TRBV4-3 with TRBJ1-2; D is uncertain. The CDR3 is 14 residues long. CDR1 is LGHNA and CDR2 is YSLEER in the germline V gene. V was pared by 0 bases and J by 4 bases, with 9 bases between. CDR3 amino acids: CASSQDGGIYGYTF. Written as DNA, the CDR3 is TGCGCCAGCAGCCAAGACGGCGGGATCTATGGCTACACCTTC.

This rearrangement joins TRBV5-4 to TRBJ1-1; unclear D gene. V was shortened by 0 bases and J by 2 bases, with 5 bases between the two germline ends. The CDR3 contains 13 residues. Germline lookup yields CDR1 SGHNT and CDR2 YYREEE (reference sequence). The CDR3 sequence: CASSLGHNTEAFF. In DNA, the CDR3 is TGTGCCAGCAGCTTGGGACACAACACTGAAGCTTTCTTT.

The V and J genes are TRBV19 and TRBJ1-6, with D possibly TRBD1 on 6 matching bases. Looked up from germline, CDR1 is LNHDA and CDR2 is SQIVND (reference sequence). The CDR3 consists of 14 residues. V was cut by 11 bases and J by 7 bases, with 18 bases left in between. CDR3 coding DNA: TGTGCCTGCTCTCAGGGGCGGTTGAATTCACCCCTCCACTTT. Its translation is CACSQGRLNSPLHF.

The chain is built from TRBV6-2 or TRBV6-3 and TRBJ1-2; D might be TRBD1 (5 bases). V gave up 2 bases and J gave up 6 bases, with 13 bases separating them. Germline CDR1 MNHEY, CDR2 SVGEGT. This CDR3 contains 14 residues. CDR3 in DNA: TGTGCCAGCAGTTACGGGACTCGCGAAGATGGCTACACCTTC. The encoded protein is CASSYGTREDGYTF.

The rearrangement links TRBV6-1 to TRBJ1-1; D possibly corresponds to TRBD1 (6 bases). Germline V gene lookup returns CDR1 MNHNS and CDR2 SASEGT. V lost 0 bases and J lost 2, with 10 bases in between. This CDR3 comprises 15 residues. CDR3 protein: CASSEAGQPNTEAFF. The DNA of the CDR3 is TGTGCCAGCAGTGAAGCCGGACAGCCTAACACTGAAGCTTTCTTT.

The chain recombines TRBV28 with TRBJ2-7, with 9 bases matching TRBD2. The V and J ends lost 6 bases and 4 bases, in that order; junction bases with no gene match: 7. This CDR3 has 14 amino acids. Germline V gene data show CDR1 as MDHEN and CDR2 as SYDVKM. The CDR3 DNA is TGTGCCAGCAGGGCGGGGGGGCTAATTTACGAGCAGTACTTC. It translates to CASRAGGLIYEQYF.

The CDR3, as DNA: TGCGCCAGCAGACCCGGACAGTACAATGAGCAGTTCTTC. This translates into CASRPGQYNEQFF. The rearrangement joins TRBV5-1 to TRBJ2-1; perhaps TRBD1 as D (6 bases). CDR3 length: 13 residues. Germline V lookup: CDR1 SGHRS, CDR2 YFSETQ. With 5 bases removed from V and 4 bases from J, the gap between germline ends came to 10 bases.

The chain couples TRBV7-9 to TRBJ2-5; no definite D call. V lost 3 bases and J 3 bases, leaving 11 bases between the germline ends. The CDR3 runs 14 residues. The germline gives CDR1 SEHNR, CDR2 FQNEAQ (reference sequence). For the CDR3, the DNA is TGTGCCAGCAGCTTTAAGTCGAGGAAAGAGACCCAGTACTTC. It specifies CASSFKSRKETQYF. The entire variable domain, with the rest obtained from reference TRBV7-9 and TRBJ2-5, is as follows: DTGVSQNPRHKITKRGQNVTFRCDPISEHNRLYWYRQTLGQGPEFLTYFQNEAQLEKSRLLSDRFSAERPKGSFSTLEIQRTEQGDSAMYLCASSFKSRKETQYFGPGTRLLVL.

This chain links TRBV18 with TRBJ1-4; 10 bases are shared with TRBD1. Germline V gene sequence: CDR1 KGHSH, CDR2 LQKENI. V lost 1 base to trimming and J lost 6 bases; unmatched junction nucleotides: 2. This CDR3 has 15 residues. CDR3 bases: TGTGCCAGCTCACCACTGACAGGGGGCCATGAAAAACTGTTTTTT. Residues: CASSPLTGGHEKLFF.

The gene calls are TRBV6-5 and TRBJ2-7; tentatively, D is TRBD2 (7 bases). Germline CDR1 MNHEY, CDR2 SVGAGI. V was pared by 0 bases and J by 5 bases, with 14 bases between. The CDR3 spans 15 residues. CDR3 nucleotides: TGTGCCAGCAGTTACTCGGGGGGGCCGGTCCACGAGCAGTACTTC. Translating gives CASSYSGGPVHEQYF.

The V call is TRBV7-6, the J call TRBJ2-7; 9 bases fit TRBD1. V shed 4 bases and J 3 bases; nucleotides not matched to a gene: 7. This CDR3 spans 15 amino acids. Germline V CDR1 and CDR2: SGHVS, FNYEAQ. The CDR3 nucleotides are TGTGCCAGCAGCTCAGTAGGGACAGGGAACTACGAGCAGTACTTC. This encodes CASSSVGTGNYEQYF.

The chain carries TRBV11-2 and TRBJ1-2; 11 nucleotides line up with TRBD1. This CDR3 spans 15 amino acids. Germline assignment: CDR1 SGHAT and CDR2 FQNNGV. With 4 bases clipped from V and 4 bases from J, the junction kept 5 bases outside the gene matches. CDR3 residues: CASSSRDRGTYGYTF. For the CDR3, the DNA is TGTGCCAGCAGCTCCCGGGACAGGGGGACCTATGGCTACACCTTC.

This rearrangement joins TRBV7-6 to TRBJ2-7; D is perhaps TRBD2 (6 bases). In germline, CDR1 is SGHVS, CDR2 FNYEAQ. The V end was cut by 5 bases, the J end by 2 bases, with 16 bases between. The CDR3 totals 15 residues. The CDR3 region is CASSLSGTPTYEQYF. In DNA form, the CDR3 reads TGTGCCAGCAGCCTCTCCGGGACTCCGACCTACGAGCAGTACTTC.

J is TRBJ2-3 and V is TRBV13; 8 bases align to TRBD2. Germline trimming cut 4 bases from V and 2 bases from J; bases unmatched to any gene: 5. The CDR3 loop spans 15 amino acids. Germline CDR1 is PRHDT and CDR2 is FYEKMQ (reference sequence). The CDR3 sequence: CASSYPSGSTDTQYF. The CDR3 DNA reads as TGTGCCAGCAGCTACCCTAGCGGGTCCACAGATACGCAGTATTTT.

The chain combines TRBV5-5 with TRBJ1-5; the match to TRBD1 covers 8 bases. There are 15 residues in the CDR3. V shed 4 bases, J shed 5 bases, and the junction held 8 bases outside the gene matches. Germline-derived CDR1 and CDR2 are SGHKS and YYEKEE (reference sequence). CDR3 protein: CASSPSAGGDQPQHF. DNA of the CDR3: TGTGCCAGCAGCCCCTCGGCAGGGGGCGATCAGCCCCAGCATTTT.

The CDR3 is CASSGPPWTPGANVLTF. The CDR3 region has the DNA TGCGCCAGCAGTGGGCCCCCTTGGACACCTGGGGCCAACGTCCTGACTTTC. The V and J genes are TRBV10-2 and TRBJ2-6; the D gene is possibly TRBD1 (5 bases). CDR1 and CDR2 (germline): WSHSY, SAAADI. Trimming cost V 4 bases and J 2 bases, with 15 bases left between them. The CDR3 is made up of 17 amino acids.

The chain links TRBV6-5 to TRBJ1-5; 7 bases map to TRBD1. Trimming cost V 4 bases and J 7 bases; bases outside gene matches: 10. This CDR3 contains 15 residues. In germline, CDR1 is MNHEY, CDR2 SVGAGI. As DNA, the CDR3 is TGTGCCAGCAGTTTACAGGGGTCCCCGGACCAGCCCCAGCATTTT. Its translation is CASSLQGSPDQPQHF.

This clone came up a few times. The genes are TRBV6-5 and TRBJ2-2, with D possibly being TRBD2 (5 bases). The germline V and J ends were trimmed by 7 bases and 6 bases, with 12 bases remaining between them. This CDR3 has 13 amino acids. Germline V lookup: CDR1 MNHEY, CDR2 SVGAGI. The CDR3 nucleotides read TGTGCCAGCATCCCCCCGGGGTCCGGGGAGCTGTTTTTT. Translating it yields CASIPPGSGELFF.

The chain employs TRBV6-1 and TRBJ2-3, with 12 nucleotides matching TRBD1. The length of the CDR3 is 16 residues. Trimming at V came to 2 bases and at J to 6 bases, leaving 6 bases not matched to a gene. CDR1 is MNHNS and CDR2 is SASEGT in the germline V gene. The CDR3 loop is CASSESGTGGRDTQYF. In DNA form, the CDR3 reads TGTGCCAGCAGTGAATCCGGGACAGGGGGCAGGGATACGCAGTATTTT.

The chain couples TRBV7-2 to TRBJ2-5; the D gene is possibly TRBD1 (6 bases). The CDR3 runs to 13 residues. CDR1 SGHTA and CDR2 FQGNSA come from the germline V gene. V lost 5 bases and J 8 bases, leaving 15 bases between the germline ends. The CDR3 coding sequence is TGTGCCAGCAGCATTGGACAGTCTGAAACCCAGTACTTC. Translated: CASSIGQSETQYF.

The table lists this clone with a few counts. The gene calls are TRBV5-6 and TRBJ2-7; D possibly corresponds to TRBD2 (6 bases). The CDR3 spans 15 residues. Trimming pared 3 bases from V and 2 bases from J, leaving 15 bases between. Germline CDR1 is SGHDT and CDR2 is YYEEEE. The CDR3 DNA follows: TGTGCCAGCAGCTGGAGGGGAAGGGGAACCTACGAGCAGTACTTC. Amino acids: CASSWRGRGTYEQYF.

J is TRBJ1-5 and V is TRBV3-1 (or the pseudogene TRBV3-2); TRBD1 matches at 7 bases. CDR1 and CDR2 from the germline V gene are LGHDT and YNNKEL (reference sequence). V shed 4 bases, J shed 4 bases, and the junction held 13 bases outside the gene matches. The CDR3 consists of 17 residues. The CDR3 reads CASSRGRLAGGNQPQHF. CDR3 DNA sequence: TGTGCCAGCAGCCGAGGAAGGTTGGCAGGGGGTAATCAGCCCCAGCATTTT.